Reported below is one TCR beta chain. What it recognizes is unknown. This sample was taken from a study of breast tumors, draining lymph nodes, adjacent tissues. In TCRdb, the multiplex PCR reads were re-called with MiXCR into one record per CDR3 protein. Found here are about 140,000 distinct CDR3 sequences, around a third of them singletons; the top ten hold approximately 2.3%. Overall study findings and caveats: Luminal-like breast cancer showed significantly greater tumor-nontumor repertoire similarity than basal-like breast cancer did. Tumor T cell lymph node origin was a supported hypothesis, not proven. Tumor TCR diversity was below lymph nodes but above nontumor tissue. Findings are consistent with lymph node origin and intratumoral expansion of most tumor T cells.

Trimming at V came to 5 bases and at J to 7 bases, leaving 11 bases not matched to a gene. Looked up from germline, CDR1 is MNHNS and CDR2 is SASEGT. The CDR3 is 16 residues long. Breast cancer patients provided tissue from their axillary draining lymph nodes. The clonotype comes from a female donor with breast cancer. Some clones in this sample may be carry-over from other donors' samples. The chain combines TRBV6-1 with TRBJ2-1, with TRBD2 matching 10 bases. Sequenced input: axillary lymph node tissue. In DNA, the CDR3 is TGTGCCAGCAGTTCCCTAGCGGGGGCCTTGGTAAATGAGCAGTTCTTC. Protein product: CASSSLAGALVNEQFF.